This T cell receptor (beta chain) was captured in a study of human T cells and chemical hapten exposure. Across the study: Once 0.01% DPC had been applied to the upper back by patch test, readings were taken at 6 days.

Only a few counts were recorded for this clonotype. Its antigen is unknown. Overall study findings and caveats: Versus controls, expanded TCRs had significantly more large CDR3 similarity clusters. Counts of expanded TCRs at PT1 were positively correlated with patch test score.

Time point: patch test 1, 2 weeks after DPC sensitization. Treatment described: therapeutic diphenylcyclopropenone sensitization with weekly scalp DPC. V was trimmed by 6 bases and J by 6 bases, leaving 12 bases between them. The germline V gene has CDR1 SGHDN and CDR2 FVKESK. This CDR3 comprises 13 residues. TCRdb called the RACE reads again in MiXCR, with one record for every CDR3 protein. The top ten hold around 1.5% of the sample, which has 65,000 to 85,000 distinct CDR3 sequences, approximately 10% seen once. The sample here was whole blood, taken in connection with sensitization to the hapten diphenylcyclopropenone (DPC). The receptor was isolated from a woman aged 50 to 60 with alopecia areata. Some clones in this sample may be carry-over from other donors' samples. The rearrangement uses TRBV14 and TRBJ2-1; TRBD1 might be the D (5 bases). The CDR3 bases are TGTGCCAGCAGTCGGACAATCGTCAATGAGCAGTTCTTC. Protein: CASSRTIVNEQFF.